The 6 T cell receptor beta chains given below trace back to one sample, sequenced in a study of human T cells and chemical hapten exposure (dated by TCRdb to about 2021). The time point label, read with the paper, signifies: pre-sensitization, week 0. The treatment or condition label here, explained by the study, means: therapeutic diphenylcyclopropenone sensitization with weekly scalp DPC. To prepare the library, RACE was applied. Reads for this sample came from a NextSeq 500. The public reads were reanalyzed by TCRdb: fastp trimming at Q25, MiXCR alignment, in-frame beta chains only. Merged by CDR3 protein, the rows form single entries marked with the most common genes and DNA. Here the sample has 55,000 to 75,000 distinct CDR3 sequences; roughly 6.7% occur a single time. The ten top clones hold 1.6% of the sample. The source was whole blood, collected in connection with sensitization to the hapten diphenylcyclopropenone (DPC). Receptors originate from a woman aged 25 to 39 with alopecia areata. Some clones in this sample may be carry-over from other donors' samples.

The chain couples TRBV10-1 to TRBJ1-1, with D hard to call. V lost 11 bases to trimming and J lost 0 bases, with 16 bases between them. This CDR3 region has 14 residues. Germline V gives CDR1 WNHNN, CDR2 SYGVQD (reference sequence). The CDR3 nucleotides read TGCGCCGGATGGAACCCGTTCATGAACACTGAAGCTTTCTTT. It yields the protein CAGWNPFMNTEAFF.

Ten or more counts support this clonotype. The chain combines TRBV20-1 with TRBJ1-2, with D hard to call. Germline V gene lookup returns CDR1 DFQATT and CDR2 SNEGSKA (reference sequence). The CDR3 loop spans 12 amino acids. The V and J ends lost 6 bases and 2 bases respectively, with 10 bases between them. CDR3 loop: CSAPKGNYGYTF. The CDR3 bases are TGCAGTGCACCTAAAGGGAACTATGGCTACACCTTC.

This clonotype was seen many times. V usage is TRBV12-3 or TRBV12-4 and J usage is TRBJ1-1, with D unresolved. The CDR3 contains 13 residues. V was pared by 3 bases and J by 1 base, with 6 bases between. The CDR3 bases are TGTGCCAGCAGTTTGGAGAAGAACACTGAAGCTTTCTTT. Amino acid sequence: CASSLEKNTEAFF.

This clonotype was detected many times. V gene TRBV2 combines with J gene TRBJ1-4; D is possibly TRBD1 (5 bases). Germline V CDR1 and CDR2: SNHLY, FYNNEI. This CDR3 spans 14 amino acids. V was pared by 7 bases and J by 5 bases, with 14 bases between. The CDR3 is CASTPVWGNEKLFF. DNA for the CDR3: TGTGCCAGCACCCCGGTCTGGGGGAATGAAAAACTGTTTTTT.

This clonotype appeared a few times. V usage is TRBV27 and J usage is TRBJ2-1; 8 nucleotides line up with TRBD2. The CDR3 contains 15 residues. V shed 4 bases and J 7 bases; nucleotides not matched to a gene: 9. The V gene's germline CDR1 is MNHEY and CDR2 SMNVEV (reference sequence). The CDR3 reads CASSSPGTRPNEQFF. The CDR3 nucleotides read TGTGCCAGCAGTTCCCCCGGGACTAGGCCAAATGAGCAGTTCTTC.

This clonotype was picked up a small number of times. The chain uses TRBV12-3 or TRBV12-4 and TRBJ1-5; D not certain. Trimming pared 0 bases from V and 7 bases from J, leaving 13 bases between. This CDR3 contains 15 residues. The CDR3 nucleotides read TGTGCCAGCAGTTTAGCGGTAAGGGCTGGCCAGCCCCAGCATTTT. It encodes CASSLAVRAGQPQHF.